The clone carrying this TCR beta chain was seen only once. This specimen belongs to a study of T cell clonotyping in hematopoietic cell transplantation. Some clones are missing from TCRdb's copy, which holds only in-frame ones; the method was immunoSEQ multiplex PCR. Of approximately 8,700 clones in the sample, approximately 97% were seen once. Deletions cut 5 bases from V and 8 bases from J, with 9 bases between. Looked up from germline, CDR1 is SGHTA and CDR2 is FQGNSA. This CDR3 is built from 12 residues. The chain carries TRBV7-2 and TRBJ1-4, with D possibly matching TRBD1 (6 bases). This sequence originates from a male patient aged 55 to 70 who had an allogeneic stem cell transplant from a related donor, so the T cells may come from the graft donor. Some clones in this sample may be carry-over from other donors' samples. This sample comprised peripheral blood mononuclear cells, obtained 100 days after allogeneic stem cell transplant. The CDR3 nucleotides are TGTGCCAGCAGCCATACAGGGGAAAAACTGTTTTTT. Translating it yields CASSHTGEKLFF.